This entry lists 5 T cell receptor beta chains sequenced from one sample in a study of shared clonotypes between healthy human individuals. Terminally differentiated effector memory CD45RA+ cells were excluded by CCR7 positive selection of CD45RO-negative cells. The table came from immunoSEQ multiplex PCR; TCRdb's copy has only in-frame clones and leaves some out. Among hundreds of thousands of clones listed, around 96% were seen once. Sequenced input: naive CD8+ T cells sorted from blood. All receptors come from a man between 25 and 39 years old in good health.

As for this clone: The identical CDR3 is also encoded by other nucleotide sequences in the sample. V usage is TRBV29-1 and J usage is TRBJ2-1; D is possibly TRBD2 (5 bases). CDR3 size: 16 residues. The V end lost 4 bases, the J end lost 0 bases, and 16 bases lay between the germline ends. Germline V CDR1 and CDR2: SQVTM, ANQGSEA. CDR3 sequence: CSVVGLAGSSYNEQFF. DNA of the CDR3: TGCAGCGTTGTAGGGCTAGCTGGGAGCTCCTACAATGAGCAGTTCTTC.

V gene TRBV7-9 combines with J gene TRBJ2-7; D might be TRBD2 (6 bases). Germline lookup yields CDR1 SEHNR and CDR2 FQNEAQ (reference sequence). The CDR3 is made up of 15 amino acids. Trimming removed 5 bases at V and 0 bases at J, with 14 bases between. CDR3 protein: CASSPRGGISYEQYF. DNA of the CDR3: TGTGCCAGCAGCCCCCGTGGCGGGATCTCCTACGAGCAGTACTTC.

The chain couples TRBV19 to TRBJ1-1, with 7 bases matching TRBD1. Germline CDR1 LNHDA, CDR2 SQIVND (reference sequence). The CDR3 spans 14 residues. Losses at the gene ends were 7 bases for V and 4 bases for J; bases not matched to a gene: 9. The CDR3 here is CASTSTGMGTEAFF. In nucleotides, the CDR3 is TGTGCCAGTACCTCGACAGGGATGGGCACTGAAGCTTTCTTT.

J is TRBJ2-3 and V is TRBV5-1, with a tentative D call TRBD1 (6 bases). Germline CDR1 reads SGHRS; CDR2 reads YFSETQ. The CDR3 totals 14 residues. Trimming took off 2 bases at V and 4 bases at J, with 11 bases between the two ends. CDR3 in DNA: TGCGCCAGCAGCTTTGGGCAGGGGCCAGATACGCAGTATTTT. Its translation is CASSFGQGPDTQYF.

The CDR3 sequence: CASSESSARSYNEQFF. The CDR3 nucleotides are TGTGCCAGCAGTGAGTCTAGCGCGCGCTCCTACAATGAGCAGTTCTTC. The chain joins TRBV2 to TRBJ2-1; the D gene is possibly TRBD2 (6 bases). Germline V gene lookup returns CDR1 SNHLY and CDR2 FYNNEI. Deletions cut 3 bases from V and 0 bases from J, with 12 bases between. This CDR3 region has 16 residues.